The sequence of this T cell receptor (beta chain) was determined in a study of CD8+ T cells in alopecia areata. Study information: Tofacitinib administration to treated patients was oral, at 5 to 10 mg twice daily. Study-wide findings and caveats: Sequencing of scalp samples also includes resident alphabeta T cells from normal skin. Lesional scalp, notably in alopecia totalis/universalis, had clonality above that of normal scalp.

A remark on this clone: Its antigen is currently unknown.

In germline, CDR1 is SGHTA, CDR2 FQGNSA. The CDR3 is made up of 16 amino acids. V gave up 5 bases and J gave up 4 bases, with 19 bases separating them. RNA was isolated and reverse transcribed to cDNA, the sequencing template. The data were produced by immunoSEQ multiplex PCR, yet TCRdb's version contains in-frame clones alone and is incomplete. Found here are about 180,000 clones, roughly 63% of them singletons; the top ten hold around 1.8%. This TCR was sampled from a human donor with alopecia areata. The genes are TRBV7-2 and TRBJ2-3; TRBD2 is a possible D gene (6 bases). The material was CD4+ T cells sorted from blood, obtained at week 0. CDR3 residues: CASSELGAGGSDTQYF. CDR3 in DNA: TGTGCCAGCAGCGAGCTGGGAGCGGGTGGATCAGATACGCAGTATTTT.